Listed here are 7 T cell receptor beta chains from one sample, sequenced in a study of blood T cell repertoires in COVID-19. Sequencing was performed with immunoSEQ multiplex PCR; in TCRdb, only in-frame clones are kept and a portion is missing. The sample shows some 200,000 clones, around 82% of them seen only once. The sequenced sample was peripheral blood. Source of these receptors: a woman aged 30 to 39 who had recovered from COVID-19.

This CDR3 reads CASSKVWGLAGCPQETQYF. The CDR3 DNA follows: TGTGCCAGCAGCAAAGTGTGGGGACTAGCGGGGTGTCCTCAAGAGACCCAGTACTTC. This chain uses TRBV21-1 with TRBJ2-5; the table's D call, TRBD2, has no DNA check behind it. TRBV21-1 is listed as a pseudogene. The CDR3 extends over 19 amino acids.

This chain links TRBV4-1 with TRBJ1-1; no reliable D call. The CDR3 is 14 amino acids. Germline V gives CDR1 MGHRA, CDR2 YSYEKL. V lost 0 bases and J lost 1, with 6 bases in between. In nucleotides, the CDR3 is TGCGCCAGCAGCCAAGATCGAGAGAACACTGAAGCTTTCTTT. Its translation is CASSQDRENTEAFF.

CDR3 DNA sequence: TGTGCCACCAGCAAGGGACACTCCTACGAGCAGTACTTC. As protein: CATSKGHSYEQYF. The genes are TRBV15 and TRBJ2-7; weak D call: TRBD1 (6 bases). Trimming left V 4 bases short and J 0 bases short, with 7 bases between. The length of the CDR3 is 13 residues. The germline V gene has CDR1 LNHNV and CDR2 YYDKDF (reference sequence).

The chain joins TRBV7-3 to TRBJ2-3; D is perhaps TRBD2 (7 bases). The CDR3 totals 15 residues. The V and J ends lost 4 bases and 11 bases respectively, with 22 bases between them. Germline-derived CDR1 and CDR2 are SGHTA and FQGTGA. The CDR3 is CASSWGGQDQEKQYF. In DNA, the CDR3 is TGTGCCAGCAGCTGGGGGGGCCAGGACCAAGAGAAGCAGTATTTT.

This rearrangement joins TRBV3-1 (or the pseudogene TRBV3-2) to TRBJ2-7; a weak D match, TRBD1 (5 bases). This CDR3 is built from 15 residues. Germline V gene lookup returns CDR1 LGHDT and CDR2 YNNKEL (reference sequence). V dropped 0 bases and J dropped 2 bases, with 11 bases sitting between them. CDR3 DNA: TGTGCCAGCAGCCAAGACAGGGCCCCCACCTACGAGCAGTACTTC. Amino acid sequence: CASSQDRAPTYEQYF.

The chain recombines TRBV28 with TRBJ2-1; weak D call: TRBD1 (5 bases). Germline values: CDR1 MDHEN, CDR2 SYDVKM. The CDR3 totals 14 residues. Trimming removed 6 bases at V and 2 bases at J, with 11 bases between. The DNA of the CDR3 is TGTGCCAGCAGGGCACAAGGGGCCTACAATGAGCAGTTCTTC. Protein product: CASRAQGAYNEQFF.

In DNA form, the CDR3 reads TGTGCCAGCCCGGGTCTTCGAGGAGACGAAGCTTTCTTT. Protein product: CASPGLRGDEAFF. The chain employs TRBV21-1 and TRBJ1-1. TRBV21-1 is flagged as a pseudogene. The length of the CDR3 is 13 residues.